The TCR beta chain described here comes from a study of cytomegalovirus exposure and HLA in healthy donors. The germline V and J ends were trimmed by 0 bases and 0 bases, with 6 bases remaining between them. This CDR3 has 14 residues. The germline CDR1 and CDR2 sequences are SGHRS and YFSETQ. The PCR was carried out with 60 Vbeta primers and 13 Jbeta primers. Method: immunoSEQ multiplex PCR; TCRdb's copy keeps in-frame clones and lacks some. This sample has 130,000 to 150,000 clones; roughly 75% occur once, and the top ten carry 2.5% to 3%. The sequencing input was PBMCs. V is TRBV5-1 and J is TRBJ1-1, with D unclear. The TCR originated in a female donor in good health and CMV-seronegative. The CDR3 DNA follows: TGCGCCAGCAGCTTGGTACAGATGAACACTGAAGCTTTCTTT. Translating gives CASSLVQMNTEAFF.